This TCR beta chain was sequenced in a study of CD8 T cells in Susac syndrome. This CDR3 region has 13 residues. V was clipped by 5 bases and J by 1 base, with 8 bases between them. Germline V gene sequence: CDR1 LNHDA, CDR2 SQIVND (reference sequence). A quantity of about 0.45 to 1 ug RNA underwent reverse transcription using random hexamers. One entry per CDR3 protein results from TCRdb running MiXCR on the immunoSEQ multiplex PCR reads. The sample contains about 150,000 distinct CDR3 sequences, 95% of which appear only once. This TCR was recovered from a human donor with Susac syndrome. Material for sequencing was CD4+ T cells from PBMCs. The chain has TRBV19 and TRBJ2-5, with D uncertain. In nucleotides, the CDR3 is TGTGCCAGTAGTCTCAGCAGCCAAGAGACCCAGTACTTC. This sequence encodes CASSLSSQETQYF.